The rows below give T cell receptor beta chains drawn from one sample of a study of PD-L1 blockade in urothelial cancer. Repertoires were generated with immunoSEQ multiplex PCR, while TCRdb's copy carries only in-frame clones and drops some. Here the sample spans around 100,000 clones, 70% to 85% being singletons. The sequencing here drew on PBMCs, taken around atezolizumab (anti-PD-L1) treatment. These receptors all stem from a man over 45 with urothelial cancer. CDR3s include the opening cysteine and the closing phenylalanine or tryptophan. Each record gives: V gene, clone size, D gene, CDR3 length, J gene, CDR3 DNA, CDR3 protein. A D gene is named only where the DNA matches it firmly. Size values are once, few and many counts, or a class for expanded clones, and some rows have none.

TRBV20-1	.	.	11	TRBJ2-7	TGCAGTGCCCCGACAGCCTACGAGCAGTACTTC	CSAPTAYEQYF
TRBV6-5	.	.	15	TRBJ2-5	TGTGCCAGCAGTCGCCAGCCCCGCCGGGAAGAGACCCAGTACTTC	CASSRQPRREETQYF
TRBV12-5	.	TRBD1	14	TRBJ1-1	TGTGCTAGTGGTTTCGGACAGGAGAACACTGAAGCTTTCTTT	CASGFGQENTEAFF
TRBV10-2	few	TRBD2	17	TRBJ2-1	TGCGCCAGCAGAGCCCTACAGCTAGCGGGAGGTGACAATGAGCAGTTCTTC	CASRALQLAGGDNEQFF
TRBV23-1	.	TRBD2	17	TRBJ2-7	TGCGCCAGCAGTCAACGTGGGACTAGCGGGAGGGTCCACGAGCAGTACTTC	CASSQRGTSGRVHEQYF
TRBV5-1	once	TRBD2	14	TRBJ2-5	TGCGCCAGCAGCCCAGGACTAGCAGCAGAGACCCAGTACTTC	CASSPGLAAETQYF
TRBV5-8	.	TRBD1	15	TRBJ1-5	TGTGCCAGCAGCTTGGGGACAGGAGGTAATCAGCCCCAGCATTTT	CASSLGTGGNQPQHF
TRBV2	.	.	14	TRBJ1-6	TGTGCCAGCAGGACCGGGATCCCAGATTCACCCCTCCACTTT	CASRTGIPDSPLHF
TRBV2	.	.	15	TRBJ1-1	TGTGCCAGCGGTCCCGGGGGGGGCGGGAACACTGAAGCTTTCTTT	CASGPGGGGNTEAFF
TRBV5-1	few	TRBD2	14	TRBJ2-5	TGCGCCAGCAGCCCGGGACTAGTCGAAGAGACCCAGTACTTC	CASSPGLVEETQYF
TRBV7-9	once	.	16	TRBJ1-4	TGTGCCAGCAGCGCCTGGACACCTGTTGATGTAGAAAAACTGTTTTTT	CASSAWTPVDVEKLFF
TRBV30	.	.	14	TRBJ1-3	TGTGCCTGGAGTGAAAGGACAGTTCGTTACACCATATATTTT	CAWSERTVRYTIYF
TRBV18	few	.	12	TRBJ1-2	TGTGCCAGCTCACCTCGTAGCTATGGCTACACCTTC	CASSPRSYGYTF
TRBV11-2	once	TRBD2	16	TRBJ2-2	TGTGCCAGCAGTTTGACTAGCGGGGTGGGGTCCGGGGAGCTGTTTTTT	CASSLTSGVGSGELFF
TRBV7-9	.	.	15	TRBJ1-1	TGTGCCAGCAGCTTAGTAGATTTGACAGCTCTACAAGCTTTCTTT	CASSLVDLTALQAFF
TRBV9	.	.	15	TRBJ2-4	TGTGCCAGCAACCTTCGAACAGGGTCCAAAAACATTCAGTACTTC	CASNLRTGSKNIQYF
TRBV2	.	.	14	TRBJ2-5	TGTGCCAGCAGTGGTGACGGTAGAGGAGAGACCCAGTACTTC	CASSGDGRGETQYF
TRBV6-7	.	TRBD2	17	TRBJ2-7	TGTGCCAGCCCCCCCTACCAGACTAGCGGGAGGGCCTTCGAGCAGTACTTC	CASPPYQTSGRAFEQYF
TRBV27	.	.	13	TRBJ2-2	TGTGCCAGCAGCCTATTACAGGGAGGGGAGCTGTTTTTT	CASSLLQGGELFF
TRBV19	.	.	14	TRBJ2-2	TGTGCCAGTAGTCGCCCCCGACTAGCCGGGGAGCTGTTTTTT	CASSRPRLAGELFF
TRBV30	.	TRBD1	13	TRBJ1-6	TGTGCCTGGAACCAGGGGGTTTATTCACCCCTCCACTTT	CAWNQGVYSPLHF
TRBV19	few	.	16	TRBJ2-3	TGTGCCAGTAGTAGCGGCGGGACCCACTCCACAGATACGCAGTATTTT	CASSSGGTHSTDTQYF
TRBV19	.	TRBD2	14	TRBJ2-1	TGTGCCAGTAGTATTCCGGGACTAGCCTACGAGCAGTTCTTC	CASSIPGLAYEQFF
TRBV5-5	.	TRBD1	15	TRBJ1-3	TGTGCCAGCAGCGCTCCGGGACAGGGAGGACACACCATATATTTT	CASSAPGQGGHTIYF
TRBV11-2	.	.	13	TRBJ1-1	TGTGCCAGCAGGCTAGGTGGGAACACTGAAGCTTTCTTT	CASRLGGNTEAFF
TRBV11-3	once	TRBD1	16	TRBJ2-1	TGTGCCAGCAGCTCCACAGGGGCCAACTCCTACAATGAGCAGTTCTTC	CASSSTGANSYNEQFF
TRBV30	.	.	14	TRBJ2-5	TGTGCCTGGAGTCAGGGGGGCAGTCAAGAGACCCAGTACTTC	CAWSQGGSQETQYF
TRBV2	.	.	15	TRBJ1-6	TGTGCCAGCAGTGTAGGGGACTTGGGGAATTCACCCCTCCACTTT	CASSVGDLGNSPLHF
TRBV4-2	.	.	16	TRBJ1-6	TGTGCCAGCAGCCAAGATGAGGGCCTGAGGGTTTCACCCCTCCACTTT	CASSQDEGLRVSPLHF
TRBV18	.	TRBD1	13	TRBJ1-2	TGTGCCAGCTCACCACAGGGGGCTCGATGGAGGACCTTC	CASSPQGARWRTF
TRBV7-8	.	.	13	TRBJ1-6	TGTGCCAGCAGCTCCACACTAAATTCACCCCTCCACTTT	CASSSTLNSPLHF
TRBV4-1	.	TRBD1	17	TRBJ1-2	TGCGCCAGCAGCCAAATGCCTCTAGGCGGGACAGGGGTTGGCTACACCTTC	CASSQMPLGGTGVGYTF
TRBV28	few	.	15	TRBJ2-3	TGTGCCAGCCGCGTGTCAGGCGCTTACACAGATACGCAGTATTTT	CASRVSGAYTDTQYF
TRBV6-6	.	TRBD1	15	TRBJ2-7	TGTGCCAGCAGTTACTCTCAGACAGGGTTCTACGAGCAGTACTTC	CASSYSQTGFYEQYF
TRBV28	.	.	11	TRBJ2-7	TGTGCCAGCAGGTTCTCGGACGAGCAGTACTTC	CASRFSDEQYF
TRBV5-1	.	.	14	TRBJ1-5	TGCGCCAGCAGCTTGGACAGCAGCAATCAGCCCCAGCATTTT	CASSLDSSNQPQHF
TRBV5-5	once	.	15	TRBJ2-7	TGTGCCAGCAGCTTGGGGCAGGGGAACTTCTACGAGCAGTACTTC	CASSLGQGNFYEQYF
TRBV19	.	.	15	TRBJ1-2	TGTGCCAGTAGTATAAATAAGCAGGGTGGCTATGGCTACACCTTC	CASSINKQGGYGYTF
TRBV2	.	TRBD1	14	TRBJ2-5	TGTGCCAGCAGTGTGGACAGGGGGTCCCAGACCCAGTACTTC	CASSVDRGSQTQYF
TRBV6-5	.	TRBD1	15	TRBJ1-4	TGTGCCAGCAGTTACTCGCCAGGGGGCGGTGAAAAACTGTTTTTT	CASSYSPGGGEKLFF
TRBV5-1	.	.	11	TRBJ2-5	TGCGCCAGCAGCTTAGAGGCGACCCAGTACTTC	CASSLEATQYF
TRBV6-5	.	.	14	TRBJ2-7	TGTGCCAGCAGTTACGACGGAGCCTCCTACGAGCAGTACTTC	CASSYDGASYEQYF
TRBV7-9	.	TRBD1	16	TRBJ1-1	TGTGCCAGCAGCTCACCCGGGACAGCCAAGAACACTGAAGCTTTCTTT	CASSSPGTAKNTEAFF
TRBV30	once	TRBD2	13	TRBJ2-3	TGTGCCTGGAGTGTACTAGCGGGAGATACGCAGTATTTT	CAWSVLAGDTQYF
TRBV7-2	.	TRBD2	15	TRBJ2-1	TGTGCCAGCACCCCGGGACTAGCGGGAGTCCTTGCGCAGTTCTTC	CASTPGLAGVLAQFF
TRBV18	.	.	13	TRBJ1-1	TGTGCCAGCTCCGGGGGGGTGAACACTGAAGCTTTCTTT	CASSGGVNTEAFF
TRBV6-9	once	TRBD1	14	TRBJ1-2	TGTGCCAGCTTTCCGGGACAGGTATCCGATGGCTACACCTTC	CASFPGQVSDGYTF
TRBV11-2	.	.	17	TRBJ2-1	TGTGCCAGCAGCATTAGATGGATGGGAGTCGTCCCCAATGAGCAGTTCTTC	CASSIRWMGVVPNEQFF
TRBV7-9	.	.	14	TRBJ1-1	TGTGCCAGCACCCGAATGGGGGGTATCACTGAAGCTTTCTTT	CASTRMGGITEAFF
TRBV5-4	.	.	13	TRBJ2-1	TGTGCCAGCAGCTTAGGACAGTCCTTTGAGCAGTTCTTC	CASSLGQSFEQFF